A single sample gave rise to the 5 T cell receptor beta chains below, sequenced in a study of T cells after yellow fever vaccination. Using its own MiXCR run on the 5' RACE reads, TCRdb lists one record per CDR3 protein. The repertoire has approximately 510,000 distinct CDR3 sequences, 21% of them found once; the top ten carry about a sixth. This specimen consisted of PBMCs, obtained 21 days after the first yellow fever vaccination. Receptors were obtained from a man aged 18 to 30 who received the YFV17D yellow fever vaccine.

This clonotype was seen repeatedly, ten times or more. V is TRBV5-6 and J is TRBJ2-7; D gene ambiguous. The V gene's germline CDR1 is SGHDT and CDR2 YYEEEE. V lost 1 base and J lost 8, with 13 bases in between. The CDR3 contains 13 residues. DNA of the CDR3: TGTGCCAGCAGCTTGCTGGCAGGCGGTAAGCAGTACGTC. It specifies CASSLLAGGKQYV.

The chain uses TRBV18 and TRBJ2-2, with 10 bases that match TRBD1. The CDR3 runs 17 residues. The ends lost 2 bases at V and 4 bases at J; junction bases unmatched: 7. In germline, CDR1 is KGHSH, CDR2 LQKENI. The CDR3 DNA sequence: TGTGCCAGCTCACCAGGTCTGGGACAGGGGAGCACCGGGGAGCTGTTTTTT. It yields the protein CASSPGLGQGSTGELFF.

V and J are TRBV4-3 and TRBJ1-1; D gene unclear. CDR1 LGHNA and CDR2 YSLEER come from the germline V gene. V dropped 0 bases and J dropped 0 bases, with 8 bases sitting between them. This CDR3 has 15 amino acids. CDR3 protein: CASSQDRILNTEAFF. The DNA for the CDR3 is TGCGCCAGCAGCCAAGATCGAATCTTGAACACTGAAGCTTTCTTT.

V usage is TRBV20-1 and J usage is TRBJ1-3, with D tentatively TRBD1 (6 bases). This CDR3 is 14 amino acids long. Germline assignment: CDR1 DFQATT and CDR2 SNEGSKA (reference sequence). The ends were cut back, 1 base at V and 4 bases at J, with 11 bases in the middle. The CDR3 DNA follows: TGCAGTGCTAGAGGGTCGGGGGCCGGAAACACCATATATTTT. Translating gives CSARGSGAGNTIYF.

This chain links TRBV6-5 with TRBJ1-2, with a possible D match to TRBD1 (6 bases). CDR1 is MNHEY, CDR2 SVGAGI, per germline. CDR3 length: 15 amino acids. V was clipped by 2 bases and J by 6 bases, with 16 bases between them. The CDR3 region has the DNA TGTGCCAGCAGTTACCGAACCGCAGGGGAGAATGGCTACACCTTC. This sequence encodes CASSYRTAGENGYTF.